One and the same sample provided the 25 T cell receptor beta chains below, sequenced in a study of CD8+ T cells in alopecia areata. Following RNA extraction, reverse transcription yielded cDNA that acted as the sequencing template. The method was immunoSEQ multiplex PCR; TCRdb's version includes in-frame clones alone and lacks a portion of them. The sample has 150,000 or so clones; about 71% are singletons. As to treatment: oral pan-JAK inhibitor, 5-10 mg twice daily. The source was CD4+ T cells sorted from blood, collected at week 4, from a patient treated with tofacitinib. These receptors all come from a human donor with alopecia areata.

The chain carries TRBV27 and TRBJ2-3; 7 bases fit TRBD2. This CDR3 is 15 amino acids long. The V and J ends lost 4 bases and 3 bases, in that order; junction bases with no gene match: 7. Germline V gene sequence: CDR1 MNHEY, CDR2 SMNVEV (reference sequence). In DNA, the CDR3 is TGTGCCAGCAGTTGGGAGGGGCACGGGACAGATACGCAGTATTTT. This gives the protein CASSWEGHGTDTQYF.

There are a few counts of this clone. V is TRBV27 and J is TRBJ1-1; perhaps TRBD1 as D (6 bases). V was clipped by 2 bases and J by 5 bases, with 12 bases between them. Looked up from germline, CDR1 is MNHEY and CDR2 is SMNVEV (reference sequence). This CDR3 has 14 amino acids. The chain's CDR3 is CASSLNLRGTEAFF. DNA of the CDR3: TGTGCCAGCAGTTTAAACCTCAGGGGAACTGAAGCTTTCTTT.

This chain connects TRBV7-2 to TRBJ1-1; D perhaps matches TRBD1 (6 bases). CDR1 and CDR2 (germline): SGHTA, FQGNSA. Trimming took 7 bases from V and 5 from J, leaving 20 bases between them. The CDR3 sequence is 15 residues long. The CDR3 bases are TGTGCCAGCATACCAGTTGTGGACAGACGGACTGAAGCTTTCTTT. Translated, it gives CASIPVVDRRTEAFF.

V and J are TRBV4-1 and TRBJ1-2; D gene uncertain. Germline V gives CDR1 MGHRA, CDR2 YSYEKL. V lost 1 base, J lost 10 bases, and 13 bases lay in between. This CDR3 comprises 13 residues. The CDR3 nucleotides are TGCGCCAGCAGCCAAGTAACAGTGGCACACTACACCTTC. This sequence encodes CASSQVTVAHYTF.

This clone has just one count. The chain recombines TRBV7-9 with TRBJ2-5; 8 positions agree with TRBD2. Germline assignment: CDR1 SEHNR and CDR2 FQNEAQ (reference sequence). The CDR3 extends over 15 amino acids. Unmatched junction bases numbered 15, after V lost 7 bases and J lost 8 bases. CDR3 amino acids: CASTPSGGDLRTQYF. CDR3 DNA sequence: TGTGCCAGCACCCCAAGCGGGGGTGACCTCAGAACCCAGTACTTC.

This rearrangement joins TRBV30 to TRBJ1-1, with D maybe TRBD1 (5 bases). CDR3 length equals 13 residues. V was shortened by 2 bases and J by 4 bases, with 11 bases between the two germline ends. The V gene's germline CDR1 is GTSNPN and CDR2 SVGIG (reference sequence). CDR3 nucleotide sequence: TGTGCCTGGAGTTTCAGGGATATCACTGAAGCTTTCTTT. Translating gives CAWSFRDITEAFF.

The chain combines TRBV7-9 with TRBJ1-6, with D maybe TRBD1 (6 bases). The length of the CDR3 is 16 residues. CDR1 is SEHNR, CDR2 FQNEAQ, per germline (reference sequence). Deletions cut 5 bases from V and 8 bases from J, with 19 bases between. CDR3: CASSQVLTGKDSPLHF. CDR3 nucleotide sequence: TGTGCCAGCAGCCAAGTTCTAACAGGGAAGGATTCACCCCTCCACTTT.

This clone was detected only once. The V gene is TRBV29-1, the J gene TRBJ2-3; D might be TRBD2 (6 bases). The CDR3 is made up of 14 amino acids. Per the germline V gene, CDR1 is SQVTM and CDR2 is ANQGSEA. V lost 7 bases, J lost 0 bases, and 14 bases lay in between. The DNA of the CDR3 is TGCAGCGGGGGACTCGGGGCTAGCACAGATACGCAGTATTTT. It encodes CSGGLGASTDTQYF.

The gene calls are TRBV29-1 and TRBJ1-1; D might be TRBD1 (5 bases). CDR3 size: 11 residues. Trimming shortened V by 3 bases and J by 11 bases, and 13 bases separated the two germline ends. The germline CDR1 and CDR2 sequences are SQVTM and ANQGSEA. CDR3 sequence (DNA): TGCAGCGTTGATCCGGGGCTGGGGGCTTTCTTT. It yields the protein CSVDPGLGAFF.

The rearrangement uses TRBV4-1 and TRBJ1-2; D possibly corresponds to TRBD1 (5 bases). Between the trimmed V and J ends, which lost 3 bases and 2 bases, there was a span of 10 bases. The CDR3 loop spans 14 amino acids. Germline CDR1 MGHRA, CDR2 YSYEKL. CDR3 in amino acids: CASSQLGANYGYTF. Written as DNA, the CDR3 is TGCGCCAGCAGCCAGCTAGGGGCGAACTATGGCTACACCTTC.

The chain joins TRBV25-1 to TRBJ1-5; no firm D call. The CDR3 spans 13 residues. The V end was cut by 0 bases, the J end by 3 bases, with 3 bases between. Germline CDR1 reads MGHDK; CDR2 reads SYGVNS. The chain's CDR3 is CASSEYTNQPQHF. In DNA form, the CDR3 reads TGTGCCAGCAGTGAATATACCAATCAGCCCCAGCATTTT. The whole variable domain, remainder taken from reference TRBV25-1 and TRBJ1-5, is EADIYQTPRYLVIGTGKKITLECSQTMGHDKMYWYQQDPGMELHLIHYSYGVNSTEKGDLSSESTVSRIRTEHFPLTLESARPSHTSQYLCASSEYTNQPQHFGDGTRLSIL.

This rearrangement joins TRBV5-1 to TRBJ2-7; D is unclear. Germline CDR1 SGHRS, CDR2 YFSETQ. V lost 3 bases to trimming and J lost 9 bases, with 13 bases between them. This CDR3 has 12 residues. The CDR3 DNA is TGCGCCAGCAGCTACGACACCTCCAGGCAGTACTTC. Protein product: CASSYDTSRQYF.

The genes are TRBV30 and TRBJ2-7, with a tentative D call TRBD2 (5 bases). Germline loops: CDR1 GTSNPN, CDR2 SVGIG (reference sequence). The CDR3 runs 13 residues. The V gene lost 8 bases and the J gene lost 4 bases, with 18 bases spanning the gap. CDR3 in DNA: TGTGCCGAACAGCGGACTCTTAGATACGAGCAGTACTTC. Its protein is CAEQRTLRYEQYF. Variable domain in full (rest from reference TRBV30 and TRBJ2-7): SQTIHQWPATLVQPVGSPLSLECTVEGTSNPNLYWYRQAAGRGLQLLFYSVGIGQISSEVPQNLSASRPQDRQFILSSKKLLLSDSGFYLCAEQRTLRYEQYFGPGTRLTVT.

The V gene is TRBV25-1, the J gene TRBJ2-1; 8 bases agree with TRBD1. V was pared by 2 bases and J by 6 bases, with 9 bases of the junction left unmatched. The CDR3 totals 16 residues. Germline V CDR1 and CDR2: MGHDK, SYGVNS. CDR3 nucleotides: TGTGCCAGCAGTGAAGACAGGGGAAAAAAGGGCAATGAGCAGTTCTTC. Protein product: CASSEDRGKKGNEQFF.

This clone was seen just once. The conserved phenylalanine or tryptophan is not found at the CDR3 terminus, so this likely reflects a read error. The V gene is TRBV29-1, the J gene TRBJ2-7; D remains ambiguous. Germline assignment: CDR1 SQVTM and CDR2 ANQGSEA. The CDR3 contains 11 residues. Trimming pared 7 bases from V and 4 bases from J, leaving 11 bases between. In DNA form, the CDR3 reads TGCAGCGCCCAGTTGCTGTACGAGCAGTACTCC. Translating gives CSAQLLYEQYS.

The rearrangement links TRBV29-1 to TRBJ2-6, with D perhaps TRBD1 (6 bases). Germline V gene lookup returns CDR1 SQVTM and CDR2 ANQGSEA. The germline V and J ends were trimmed by 3 bases and 4 bases, with 13 bases remaining between them. This CDR3 region has 15 residues. Here the CDR3 reads CSVDGTGTGANVLTF. In DNA, the CDR3 is TGCAGCGTTGACGGAACAGGGACCGGGGCCAACGTCCTGACTTTC.

The CDR3: CASSQRRTGGNSPLHF. CDR3 DNA sequence: TGCGCCAGCAGTCAGCGACGGACAGGGGGTAATTCACCCCTCCACTTT. The rearrangement joins TRBV23-1 to TRBJ1-6, with 10 positions matching TRBD1. TRBV23-1 is an open reading frame whose function is uncertain. V lost 3 bases and J lost 6; bases outside the gene matches: 5. The CDR3 extends over 16 amino acids.

The chain combines TRBV6-6 with TRBJ2-1; D uncertain. V was cut by 2 bases and J by 9 bases, with 8 bases left in between. The CDR3 totals 12 residues. Germline V gene sequence: CDR1 MNHNY, CDR2 SVGAGI (reference sequence). The CDR3 nucleotides are TGTGCCAGCAGTTACACGAAGAGTGAGCAGTTCTTC. Translated: CASSYTKSEQFF.

The chain recombines TRBV29-1 with TRBJ1-1; D is possibly TRBD1 (5 bases). V was clipped by 7 bases and J by 0 bases, with 18 bases between them. CDR3 length: 15 residues. Germline V gene sequence: CDR1 SQVTM, CDR2 ANQGSEA. The chain's CDR3 is CSAAREYGMNTEAFF. The CDR3 bases are TGCAGCGCCGCCAGGGAGTACGGCATGAACACTGAAGCTTTCTTT.

The gene calls are TRBV30 and TRBJ1-5, with a weak D call TRBD1 (5 bases). Trimming took 3 bases from V and 6 from J, leaving 12 bases between them. Germline CDR1 is GTSNPN and CDR2 is SVGIG (reference sequence). The CDR3 has 13 amino acids. The CDR3: CAWRSGRGQPQHF. The CDR3 bases are TGTGCCTGGAGGTCCGGGAGGGGTCAGCCCCAGCATTTT.

The rearrangement links TRBV29-1 to TRBJ2-7; a possible D gene is TRBD2 (6 bases). V dropped 4 bases and J dropped 0 bases, with 7 bases sitting between them. Germline V lookup: CDR1 SQVTM, CDR2 ANQGSEA. The CDR3 totals 12 residues. CDR3 nucleotides: TGCAGCGTTGTGGGACTCTCCTACGAGCAGTACTTC. This codes for CSVVGLSYEQYF.

This chain joins TRBV4-1 and TRBJ2-7; 8 nucleotides match TRBD1. Trimming cost V 5 bases and J 3 bases; bases outside gene matches: 9. This CDR3 is 15 amino acids long. The germline gives CDR1 MGHRA, CDR2 YSYEKL. Here the CDR3 reads CASSDTGTGYYEQYF. The DNA of the CDR3 is TGCGCCAGCAGCGACACCGGGACAGGATACTACGAGCAGTACTTC.

The V call is TRBV5-1, the J call TRBJ2-5, with a possible D match to TRBD2 (6 bases). Trimming took 0 bases from V and 2 from J, leaving 14 bases between them. Germline loops: CDR1 SGHRS, CDR2 YFSETQ. The CDR3 has 16 amino acids. CDR3 amino acids: CASSLGSGVRQETQYF. The CDR3 coding sequence is TGCGCCAGCAGCTTGGGATCGGGGGTACGGCAAGAGACCCAGTACTTC. Looking up the rest from reference TRBV5-1 and TRBJ2-5 gives the full variable domain: KAGVTQTPRYLIKTRGQQVTLSCSPISGHRSVSWYQQTPGQGLQFLFEYFSETQRNKGNFPGRFSGRQFSNSRSEMNVSTLELGDSALYLCASSLGSGVRQETQYFGPGTRLLVL.

This clone was picked up a small number of times. The J gene is TRBJ1-1, the V gene TRBV7-3; D is unclear. Per germline, CDR1 SGHTA and CDR2 FQGTGA. There are 13 residues in the CDR3. The V end was cut by 5 bases, the J end by 6 bases, with 13 bases between. The chain's CDR3 is CASSPGHSAEAFF. In nucleotides, the CDR3 is TGTGCCAGCAGCCCCGGCCACTCGGCTGAAGCTTTCTTT.

This clone came up once. J is TRBJ1-2 and V is TRBV30; the match to TRBD1 covers 10 bases. With V trimmed by 3 bases and J by 4 bases, 11 bases remained unmatched. The CDR3 has 16 amino acids. Looked up from germline, CDR1 is GTSNPN and CDR2 is SVGIG (reference sequence). Here the CDR3 DNA reads TGTGCCTGGAGACCTAAAGGACAGGGGGGATCCTATGGCTACACCTTC. Amino acids: CAWRPKGQGGSYGYTF. Looking up the rest from reference TRBV30 and TRBJ1-2 gives the full variable domain: SQTIHQWPATLVQPVGSPLSLECTVEGTSNPNLYWYRQAAGRGLQLLFYSVGIGQISSEVPQNLSASRPQDRQFILSSKKLLLSDSGFYLCAWRPKGQGGSYGYTFGSGTRLTVV.